This T cell receptor beta chain was sequenced for a study of T cell responses to AZD1222 COVID-19 vaccine. Method: immunoSEQ multiplex PCR; TCRdb's copy keeps in-frame clones and lacks some. The sample has 160,000 or so clones; less than 95% are singletons. Concerning this clone: Its target is unknown.

This CDR3 is 15 amino acids long. With V trimmed by 6 bases and J by 7 bases, 10 bases remained unmatched. Germline CDR1 and CDR2: MNHEY and SVGEGT. Whole-study results and caveats: Donors were chiefly white British, with a greater number of females, and clonal diversity was perhaps underestimated. Only 5 or 6 individuals given AZD1222 were seropositive at baseline. Reports say nearly half of spike-specific TCRs go after unmutated variant regions.

This sample comprised peripheral blood, obtained on day 0 of AZD1222 vaccination. The clonotype was recovered from an adult in good health. The J gene is TRBJ2-1, the V gene TRBV6-2 or TRBV6-3; 9 bases are a match to TRBD2. The CDR3 loop is CASSPIAGVDNEQFF. DNA for the CDR3: TGTGCCAGCAGCCCTATAGCGGGAGTAGATAATGAGCAGTTCTTC.